This T cell receptor beta chain was documented in a study of blood T cell repertoires in COVID-19. Study details: COVID-19 samples, acute and convalescent, were from the United States, Italy and Spain. T cells, B-cell-depleted T cells, or PBMCs supplied cDNA or gDNA.

Study processing details: The assay estimated nucleated cells by amplifying reference gene primers. Sequencing used immunoSEQ multiplex PCR; TCRdb keeps in-frame clones, though not all of them. Clone size and the V and J calls come from that table; the DNA yielded D and trimming. Of about 440,000 clones in the sample, 70% to 90% were seen once. In germline, CDR1 is SGHVS, CDR2 FNYEAQ. This CDR3 is 17 amino acids long. V gave up 5 bases and J gave up 6 bases; unmatched junction bases: 13. Sequenced sample: PBMCs or T cells enriched from blood (not recorded which). The source of this sequence is a young woman with acute COVID-19. This rearrangement joins TRBV7-6 to TRBJ1-6, with 7 bases fitting TRBD1. The CDR3 reads CASSLLAKGAVNSPLHF. The CDR3 nucleotides read TGTGCCAGCAGCCTACTGGCGAAGGGGGCGGTTAATTCACCCCTCCACTTT.